The rows below give T cell receptor beta chains drawn from one sample of a study of cytomegalovirus exposure and HLA in healthy donors. TCRdb keeps only in-frame clones here, not all; method: immunoSEQ multiplex PCR. The data contain roughly 120,000 clones, approximately 80% of them seen just once; the ten biggest clones take up around 1.9%. The sample taken for sequencing was PBMCs. These receptors were taken from a man aged 40-49 years in good health and CMV-seronegative. CDR3s include the opening cysteine and the closing phenylalanine or tryptophan. The order of the fields is clone size, V gene, D gene, J gene, CDR3 protein, CDR3 DNA. D genes are given only for firm matches. Clone size appears in some rows only: once, few, many, or a class for an expanded clone.

-	TRBV10-3	TRBD2	TRBJ2-1	CAISEPLTSGGAHEQFF	TGTGCCATCAGTGAGCCCTTAACTAGCGGGGGGGCCCATGAGCAGTTCTTC
-	TRBV7-8	TRBD1	TRBJ1-1	CASSLRDRGSNTEAFF	TGTGCCAGCAGCTTAAGGGACAGGGGATCGAACACTGAAGCTTTCTTT
-	TRBV28	TRBD1	TRBJ1-4	CASSSGGLATNEKLFF	TGTGCCAGCAGTTCAGGGGGGCTTGCAACTAATGAAAAACTGTTTTTT
-	TRBV19	-	TRBJ2-6	CASTWVRGPPGANVLTF	TGTGCCAGTACTTGGGTCAGGGGTCCCCCTGGGGCCAACGTCCTGACTTTC
-	TRBV4-1	TRBD1	TRBJ2-1	CASTLIGTVDNEQFF	TGCGCCAGCACCCTCATTGGGACAGTGGACAATGAGCAGTTCTTC
-	TRBV7-2	-	TRBJ2-1	CASSLAWHEQFF	TGTGCCAGCAGCTTAGCGTGGCATGAGCAGTTCTTC
-	TRBV6-6	-	TRBJ2-7	CASSYSGLGREQYF	TGTGCCAGCAGTTACTCGGGACTCGGGCGCGAGCAGTACTTC
-	TRBV7-9	-	TRBJ2-1	CASSNRGGGEQFF	TGTGCCAGCAGCAACCGGGGAGGCGGTGAGCAGTTCTTC
-	TRBV9	TRBD2	TRBJ2-3	CASSARGGRTDTQYF	TGTGCCAGCAGCGCGCGCGGGGGGAGGACAGATACGCAGTATTTT
-	TRBV5-1	TRBD1	TRBJ2-7	CASSLGTGAYEQYF	TGCGCCAGCAGCTTGGGGACAGGGGCCTACGAGCAGTACTTC
few	TRBV6-5	-	TRBJ2-5	CATEQQETQYF	TGTGCCACCGAACAACAAGAGACCCAGTACTTC
-	TRBV5-4	TRBD2	TRBJ2-5	CASSSTSATQETQYF	TGTGCCAGCAGCTCCACTAGCGCCACCCAAGAGACCCAGTACTTC
-	TRBV4-2	TRBD2	TRBJ2-5	CASSRTAGDQETQYF	TGTGCCAGCAGTCGGACTGCGGGGGACCAAGAGACCCAGTACTTC
-	TRBV11-2	-	TRBJ2-7	CASSLDLAAEQYF	TGTGCCAGCAGCTTAGATTTAGCGGCGGAGCAGTACTTC
-	TRBV7-3	-	TRBJ2-5	CASSSDPGTQETQYF	TGTGCCAGCAGCTCCGACCCCGGGACACAAGAGACCCAGTACTTC
-	TRBV19	-	TRBJ2-3	CASSMSGASDTQYF	TGTGCCAGTAGTATGTCGGGAGCATCAGATACGCAGTATTTT
-	TRBV4-1	-	TRBJ2-7	CASSQEGTTTYEQYF	TGCGCCAGCAGCCAAGAGGGGACAACCACCTACGAGCAGTACTTC
-	TRBV25-1	-	TRBJ1-3	CASSTQGASGNTIYF	TGTGCCAGCAGTACACAGGGAGCCTCTGGAAACACCATATATTTT
-	TRBV9	TRBD1	TRBJ2-7	CASSVSGGQGDEQYF	TGTGCCAGCAGCGTTTCCGGAGGACAGGGGGACGAGCAGTACTTC
once	TRBV18	TRBD1	TRBJ2-3	CASSPLGQGYTDTQYF	TGTGCCAGCTCACCACTGGGACAGGGCTATACAGATACGCAGTATTTT